This is a list of T cell receptor beta chains from one sample in a study of T cell responses to AZD1222 COVID-19 vaccine. Libraries were prepared by immunoSEQ multiplex PCR; TCRdb keeps only in-frame clonotypes and omits some of them. The table lists 130,000 to 150,000 clones, over 85% of them singletons. The source was peripheral blood, collected 28 days after the second AZD1222 dose. The receptors come from an adult who received the AZD1222 COVID-19 vaccine. Both conserved end residues are part of each CDR3. D genes are given only for firm matches. Some rows have no size entry. The others give once, few or many, or a class for an expanded clone.

>TRBD1|-|15|TRBV10-3|TRBJ1-1
TGTGCCACCCTCCAAGACAGGGGCAGTGGCACTGAAGCTTTCTTT
CATLQDRGSGTEAFF
>-|-|13|TRBV7-2|TRBJ1-1
TGTGCCAGCAGCTCCCATCAGAACACTGAAGCTTTCTTT
CASSSHQNTEAFF
>TRBD1|-|14|TRBV25-1|TRBJ1-2
TGTGCCAGCAGTGGCACCTCAGGGGGCTATGGCTACACCTTC
CASSGTSGGYGYTF
>TRBD1|-|17|TRBV24-1|TRBJ2-1
TGTGCCACCAGTGATTTCACCACAGGGGCTTTCTCCAATGAGCAGTTCTTC
CATSDFTTGAFSNEQFF
>TRBD1|-|14|TRBV11-3|TRBJ2-1
TGTGCCAGCAGCTTAGGGACAGGGGGCGGTGAGCAGTTCTTC
CASSLGTGGGEQFF
>-|-|14|TRBV6-5|TRBJ1-6
TGTGCCAGCAGTTTGGTCCTCCCTAATTCACCCCTCCACTTT
CASSLVLPNSPLHF
>TRBD1|-|14|TRBV6-5|TRBJ1-1
TGTGCCAGCAGAATGGACAGGGGGCGCACTGAAGCTTTCTTT
CASRMDRGRTEAFF
>-|-|13|TRBV6-5|TRBJ2-5
TGTGCCAGCAGTTACGGGGTCGAAGAGACCCAGTACTTC
CASSYGVEETQYF
>TRBD1|once|14|TRBV18|TRBJ1-2
TGTGCCAGCTCACTGGACAGGGGATCGGGAGGCTACACCTTC
CASSLDRGSGGYTF
>-|-|16|TRBV5-5|TRBJ2-3
TGTGCCAGCAGCTTGCAGGGGCTAGCATTCACAGATACGCAGTATTTT
CASSLQGLAFTDTQYF
>TRBD2|-|16|TRBV5-1|TRBJ2-7
TGCGCCAGCAGCTTGGGGCTAGCGGGTTACTCCTACGAGCAGTACTTC
CASSLGLAGYSYEQYF
>TRBD2|-|17|TRBV6-2/TRBV6-3|TRBJ2-5
TGTGCCAGCAGTTACGGGGGACTAGCGGGAGGGCAAGAGACCCAGTACTTC
CASSYGGLAGGQETQYF
>-|-|13|TRBV4-2|TRBJ1-6
TGTGCCAGCAGGGCCAACTATAATTCACCCCTCCACTTT
CASRANYNSPLHF
>TRBD1|-|15|TRBV28|TRBJ2-1
TGTGCCAGCAGTCCTCCGGGACAGGGGGACAATGAGCAGTTCTTC
CASSPPGQGDNEQFF
>-|-|12|TRBV10-1|TRBJ2-2
TGCGCCAGCAGTGGAGGTTCCGGGGAGCTGTTTTTT
CASSGGSGELFF
>TRBD2|-|16|TRBV28|TRBJ2-3
TGTGCCAGCAGCCCTCCTAGTAGCGGGGGGACGGATACGCAGTATTTT
CASSPPSSGGTDTQYF
>-|-|15|TRBV7-8|TRBJ1-5
TGTGCCAGCAGCTTAGATGCCTATAGCAATCAGCCCCAGCATTTT
CASSLDAYSNQPQHF
>TRBD2|-|17|TRBV28|TRBJ2-1
TGTGCCAGCAGTTTCCATCCCAGCGGGAGGGCCCGCAATGAGCAGTTCTTC
CASSFHPSGRARNEQFF
>TRBD1|-|16|TRBV28|TRBJ1-2
TGTGCCAGCAGTACCCCGGGGGCAGGGGGCGCTGGGGGCTACACCTTC
CASSTPGAGGAGGYTF
>-|once|13|TRBV6-5|TRBJ1-4
TGTGCCAGCAGTACGGGACTTTCTGAAAAACTGTTTTTT
CASSTGLSEKLFF
>TRBD1|-|14|TRBV19|TRBJ1-1
TGTGCCAGTAGTAGACAGGGTGGCGGCACTGAAGCTTTCTTT
CASSRQGGGTEAFF
>TRBD1|once|13|TRBV2|TRBJ1-2
TGTGCCAGCAGTGTCAGTTCGGGACAGCACTACACCTTC
CASSVSSGQHYTF
>-|-|11|TRBV6-2/TRBV6-3|TRBJ2-5
TGTGCCAGCAGTTACCAAGAGACCCAGTACTTC
CASSYQETQYF
>-|-|18|TRBV6-4|TRBJ1-5
TGTGCCAGCAGTGAAGACCGAGGGCCTTCGTATAGCAATCAGCCCCAGCATTTT
CASSEDRGPSYSNQPQHF
>TRBD1|-|13|TRBV19|TRBJ2-1
TGTGCCAGTAGCTCAGGGGGCCCAATCGAGCAGTTCTTC
CASSSGGPIEQFF
>-|-|13|TRBV6-6|TRBJ1-2
TGTGCCAGCAGGCTCGAGAAAGGGGGTGGCTACACCTTC
CASRLEKGGGYTF
>-|-|14|TRBV19|TRBJ1-3
TGTGCCAGTAATAAGGGGCGCTCTGGAAACACCATATATTTT
CASNKGRSGNTIYF
>TRBD1|-|17|TRBV5-5|TRBJ2-3
TGTGCCAGCAGCTTGGCCCCGGGACAGACTAGCACAGATACGCAGTATTTT
CASSLAPGQTSTDTQYF
>-|-|14|TRBV4-1|TRBJ2-2
TGCGCCAGCAGCCAGAACAGGCTCACCGGGGAGCTGTTTTTT
CASSQNRLTGELFF
>TRBD2|-|17|TRBV9|TRBJ2-2
TGTGCCAGCAGCGTGGGGACTAGCGGGAGAGGAACCGGGGAGCTGTTTTTT
CASSVGTSGRGTGELFF
>-|-|14|TRBV6-2/TRBV6-3|TRBJ1-2
TGTGCCAGCAGTTACTTATTCGGCGGGAATGGCTACACCTTC
CASSYLFGGNGYTF
>-|-|14|TRBV7-2|TRBJ2-1
TGTGCCAGCAGCCAAACGAACGGGAACAATGAGCAGTTCTTC
CASSQTNGNNEQFF
>TRBD1|once|15|TRBV3-1/TRBV3-2|TRBJ1-5
TGTGCCAGCAGCCAAGTGCACGACAGGGGTCAGCCCCAGCATTTT
CASSQVHDRGQPQHF
>-|-|15|TRBV4-3|TRBJ2-1
TGCGCCAGCAGCCAAGAAAAGAGCTCCTACAATGAGCAGTTCTTC
CASSQEKSSYNEQFF
>-|-|15|TRBV28|TRBJ1-1
TGTGCCAGCAGTTTTTCTTTAGAAGGGGGGACTGAAGCTTTCTTT
CASSFSLEGGTEAFF
>TRBD1|-|15|TRBV6-2/TRBV6-3|TRBJ1-1
TGTGCCAGCAGCACCAGACCCCACAGGGGCACTGAAGCTTTCTTT
CASSTRPHRGTEAFF
>-|-|14|TRBV16|TRBJ2-1
TGTGCCAGCAGCCAACACACACGGTACAATGAGCAGTTCTTC
CASSQHTRYNEQFF
>-|-|11|TRBV2|TRBJ1-1
TGTGCCAGCAGTGATGTACGCCAAGCTTTCTTT
CASSDVRQAFF
>TRBD2|-|17|TRBV24-1|TRBJ2-1
TGTGCCACCAGTGATTTAGGGACTAGCGGGAAAAACAATGAGCAGTTCTTC
CATSDLGTSGKNNEQFF
>-|-|16|TRBV6-2/TRBV6-3|TRBJ2-7
TGTGCCAGCAGCCCGGGGGCGGGAAAAGGAGCCTACGAGCAGTACTTC
CASSPGAGKGAYEQYF